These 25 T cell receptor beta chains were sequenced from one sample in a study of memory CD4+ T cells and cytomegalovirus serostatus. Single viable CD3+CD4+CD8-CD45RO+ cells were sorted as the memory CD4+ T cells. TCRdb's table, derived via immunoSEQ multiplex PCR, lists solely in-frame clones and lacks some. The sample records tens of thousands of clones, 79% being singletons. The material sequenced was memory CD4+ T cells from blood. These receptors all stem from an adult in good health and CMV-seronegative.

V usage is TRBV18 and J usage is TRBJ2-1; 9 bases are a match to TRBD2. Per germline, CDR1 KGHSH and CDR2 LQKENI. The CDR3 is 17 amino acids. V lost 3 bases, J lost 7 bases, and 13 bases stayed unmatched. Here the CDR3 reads CASSPYPSREGLNEQFF. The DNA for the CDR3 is TGTGCCAGCTCACCGTATCCCTCGCGGGAGGGCCTAAATGAGCAGTTCTTC. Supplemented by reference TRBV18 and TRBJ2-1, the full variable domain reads NAGVMQNPRHLVRRRGQEARLRCSPMKGHSHVYWYRQLPEEGLKFMVYLQKENIIDESGMPKERFSAEFPKEGPSILRIQQVVRGDSAAYFCASSPYPSREGLNEQFFGPGTRLTVL.

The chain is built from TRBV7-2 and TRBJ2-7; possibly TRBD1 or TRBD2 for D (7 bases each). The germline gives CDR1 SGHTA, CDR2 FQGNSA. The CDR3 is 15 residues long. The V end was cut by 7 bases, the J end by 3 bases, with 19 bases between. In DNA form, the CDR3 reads TGTGCCAGCACCCCAGGGGGGGGCGGATACTACGAGCAGTACTTC. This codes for CASTPGGGGYYEQYF.

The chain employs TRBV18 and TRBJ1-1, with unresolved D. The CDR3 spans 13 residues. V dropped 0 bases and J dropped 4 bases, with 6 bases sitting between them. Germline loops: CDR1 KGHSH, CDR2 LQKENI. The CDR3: CASSPPAGTEAFF. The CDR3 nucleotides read TGTGCCAGCTCACCACCAGCGGGCACTGAAGCTTTCTTT.

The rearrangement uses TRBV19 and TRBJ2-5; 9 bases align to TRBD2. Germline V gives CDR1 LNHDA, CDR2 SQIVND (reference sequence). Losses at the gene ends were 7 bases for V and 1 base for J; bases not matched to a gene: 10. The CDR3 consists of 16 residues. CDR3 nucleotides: TGTGCCAGTACCCCTGGGGGACTAGCAAGCCAAGAGACCCAGTACTTC. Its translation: CASTPGGLASQETQYF.

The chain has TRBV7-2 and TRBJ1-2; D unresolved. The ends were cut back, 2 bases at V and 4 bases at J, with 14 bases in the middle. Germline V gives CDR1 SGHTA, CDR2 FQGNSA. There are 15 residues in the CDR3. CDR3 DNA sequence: TGTGCCAGCAGCTTAATCAGCGAGGGCCTCTATGGCTACACCTTC. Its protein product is CASSLISEGLYGYTF.

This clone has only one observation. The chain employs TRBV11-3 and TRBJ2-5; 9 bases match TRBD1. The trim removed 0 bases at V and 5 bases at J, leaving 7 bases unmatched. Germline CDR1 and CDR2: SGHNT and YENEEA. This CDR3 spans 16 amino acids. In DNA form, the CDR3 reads TGTGCCAGCAGCTTAGATGGACAGGGGATTTCGGAGACCCAGTACTTC. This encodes CASSLDGQGISETQYF.

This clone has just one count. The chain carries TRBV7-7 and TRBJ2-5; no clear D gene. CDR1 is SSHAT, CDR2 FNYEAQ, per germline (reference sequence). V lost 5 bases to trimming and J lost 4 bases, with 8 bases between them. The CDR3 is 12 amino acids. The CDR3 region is CASSQDRETQYF. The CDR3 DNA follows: TGTGCCAGCAGCCAAGATAGAGAGACCCAGTACTTC.

The DNA of the CDR3 is TGTGCCAGCAGCTTAAATTACGCGGGGAGCTCCTACAATGAGCAGTTCTTC. Translated: CASSLNYAGSSYNEQFF. The chain recombines TRBV13 with TRBJ2-1; weak D call: TRBD2 (6 bases). The CDR3 consists of 17 residues. V was shortened by 2 bases and J by 0 bases, with 14 bases between the two germline ends. Germline loops: CDR1 PRHDT, CDR2 FYEKMQ (reference sequence).

The CDR3 coding sequence is TGTGCCAGTAGTAGACAGGGTTATCAGCCCCAGCATTTT. The encoded protein is CASSRQGYQPQHF. This sequence joins TRBV19 and TRBJ1-5; 7 bases map to TRBD1. The CDR3 totals 13 residues. Germline V gene lookup returns CDR1 LNHDA and CDR2 SQIVND (reference sequence). V was pared by 4 bases and J by 5 bases, with 2 bases of the junction left unmatched.

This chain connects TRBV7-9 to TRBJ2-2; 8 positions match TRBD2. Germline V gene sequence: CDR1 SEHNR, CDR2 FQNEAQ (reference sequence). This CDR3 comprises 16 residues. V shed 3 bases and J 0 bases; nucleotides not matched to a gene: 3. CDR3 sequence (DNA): TGTGCCAGCAGCTTGGCTAGCGGGCCGAACACCGGGGAGCTGTTTTTT. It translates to CASSLASGPNTGELFF.

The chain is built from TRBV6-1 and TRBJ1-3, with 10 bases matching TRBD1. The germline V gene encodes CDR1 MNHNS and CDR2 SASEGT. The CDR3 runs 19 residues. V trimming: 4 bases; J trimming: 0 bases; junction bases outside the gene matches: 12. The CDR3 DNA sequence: TGTGCCAGCAGTGCCGGGACAGGGGCCCTTTTTTACTCTGGAAACACCATATATTTT. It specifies CASSAGTGALFYSGNTIYF.

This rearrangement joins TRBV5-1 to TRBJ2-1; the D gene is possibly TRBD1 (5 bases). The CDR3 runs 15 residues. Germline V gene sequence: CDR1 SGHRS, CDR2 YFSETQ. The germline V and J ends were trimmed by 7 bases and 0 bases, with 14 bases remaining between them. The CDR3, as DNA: TGCGCCAGCTACCCCCCCGACAGCTCCTACAATGAGCAGTTCTTC. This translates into CASYPPDSSYNEQFF.

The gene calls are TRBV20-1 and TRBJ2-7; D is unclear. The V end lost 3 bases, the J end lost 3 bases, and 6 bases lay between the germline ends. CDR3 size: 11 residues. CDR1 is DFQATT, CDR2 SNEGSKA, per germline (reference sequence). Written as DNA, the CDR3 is TGCAGTGCTAGCTATGACTACGAGCAGTACTTC. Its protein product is CSASYDYEQYF.

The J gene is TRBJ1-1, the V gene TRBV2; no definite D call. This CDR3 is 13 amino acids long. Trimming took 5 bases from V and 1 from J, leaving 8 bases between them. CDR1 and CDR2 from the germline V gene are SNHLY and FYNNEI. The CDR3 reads CASSQDGNTEAFF. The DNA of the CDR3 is TGTGCCAGCAGTCAGGACGGGAACACTGAAGCTTTCTTT.

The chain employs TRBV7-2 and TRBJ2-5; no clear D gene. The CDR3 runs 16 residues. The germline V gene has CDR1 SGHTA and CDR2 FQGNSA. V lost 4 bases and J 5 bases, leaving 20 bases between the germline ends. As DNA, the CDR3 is TGTGCCAGCAGCTCCCGACCTTTCCGCACCGGGGAGACCCAGTACTTC. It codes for CASSSRPFRTGETQYF.

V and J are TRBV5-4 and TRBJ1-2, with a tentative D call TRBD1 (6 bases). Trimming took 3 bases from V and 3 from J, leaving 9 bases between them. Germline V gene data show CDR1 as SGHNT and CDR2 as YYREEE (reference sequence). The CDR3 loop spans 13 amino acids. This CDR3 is CASSSTGHYGYTF. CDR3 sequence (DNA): TGTGCCAGCAGCTCCACAGGGCACTATGGCTACACCTTC.

CDR3 in amino acids: CASSPYGQGAGGELFF. The DNA for the CDR3 is TGTGCCAGCAGCCCGTACGGACAGGGGGCTGGCGGGGAGCTGTTTTTT. This sequence joins TRBV7-2 and TRBJ2-2, with 11 bases lining up with TRBD1. This CDR3 is built from 16 residues. The ends lost 5 bases at V and 7 bases at J; junction bases unmatched: 9. Germline V lookup: CDR1 SGHTA, CDR2 FQGNSA. The full variable domain, rest sourced from reference TRBV7-2 and TRBJ2-2, is GAGVSQSPSNKVTEKGKDVELRCDPISGHTALYWYRQSLGQGLEFLIYFQGNSAPDKSGLPSDRFSAERTGGSVSTLTIQRTQQEDSAVYLCASSPYGQGAGGELFFGEGSRLTVL.

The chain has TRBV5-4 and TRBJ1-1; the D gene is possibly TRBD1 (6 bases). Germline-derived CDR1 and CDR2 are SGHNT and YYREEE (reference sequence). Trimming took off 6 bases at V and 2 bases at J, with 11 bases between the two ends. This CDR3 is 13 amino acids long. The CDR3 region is CASKGQTNTEAFF. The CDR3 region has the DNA TGTGCCAGCAAAGGACAGACTAACACTGAAGCTTTCTTT.

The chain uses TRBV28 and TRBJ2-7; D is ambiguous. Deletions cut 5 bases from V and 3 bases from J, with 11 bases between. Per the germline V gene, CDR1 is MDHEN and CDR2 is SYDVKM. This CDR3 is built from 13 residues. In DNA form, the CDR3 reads TGTGCCAGCAGTCCCCTGACCGTCTACGAGCAGTACTTC. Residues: CASSPLTVYEQYF.

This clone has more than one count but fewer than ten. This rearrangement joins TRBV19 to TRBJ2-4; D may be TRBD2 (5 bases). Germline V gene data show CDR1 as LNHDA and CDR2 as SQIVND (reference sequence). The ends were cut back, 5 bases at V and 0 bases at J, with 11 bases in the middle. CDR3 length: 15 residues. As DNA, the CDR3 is TGTGCCAGTAGTGGCAGCGGACTAGCCAAAAACATTCAGTACTTC. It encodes CASSGSGLAKNIQYF. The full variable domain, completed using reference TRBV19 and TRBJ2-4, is DGGITQSPKYLFRKEGQNVTLSCEQNLNHDAMYWYRQDPGQGLRLIYYSQIVNDFQKGDIAEGYSVSREKKESFPLTVTSAQKNPTAFYLCASSGSGLAKNIQYFGAGTRLSVL.

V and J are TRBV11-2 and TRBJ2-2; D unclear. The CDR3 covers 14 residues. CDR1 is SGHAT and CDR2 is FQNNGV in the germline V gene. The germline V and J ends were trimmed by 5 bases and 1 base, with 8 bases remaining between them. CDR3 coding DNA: TGTGCCAGCAGCCTGAGGATGAACACCGGGGAGCTGTTTTTT. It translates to CASSLRMNTGELFF.

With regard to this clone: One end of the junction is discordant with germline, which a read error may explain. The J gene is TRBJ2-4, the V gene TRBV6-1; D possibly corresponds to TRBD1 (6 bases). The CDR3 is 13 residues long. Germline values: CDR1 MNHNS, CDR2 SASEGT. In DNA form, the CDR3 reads TGTGCCAGCACAAACCCCGGACAGCCCGATTCAACCTTC. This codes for CASTNPGQPDSTF.

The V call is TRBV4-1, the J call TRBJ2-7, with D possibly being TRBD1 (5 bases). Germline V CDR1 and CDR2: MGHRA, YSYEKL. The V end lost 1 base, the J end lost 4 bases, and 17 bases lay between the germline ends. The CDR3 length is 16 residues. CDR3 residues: CASSQVAGKGVYEQYF. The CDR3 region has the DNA TGCGCCAGCAGCCAAGTCGCCGGAAAAGGGGTTTACGAGCAGTACTTC.

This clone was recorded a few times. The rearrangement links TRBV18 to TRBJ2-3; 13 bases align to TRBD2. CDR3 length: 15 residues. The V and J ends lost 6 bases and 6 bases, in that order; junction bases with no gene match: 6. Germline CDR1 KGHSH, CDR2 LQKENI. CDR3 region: CASSWTSGSSDTQYF. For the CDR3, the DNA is TGTGCCAGCTCCTGGACTAGCGGGAGTAGCGATACGCAGTATTTT.

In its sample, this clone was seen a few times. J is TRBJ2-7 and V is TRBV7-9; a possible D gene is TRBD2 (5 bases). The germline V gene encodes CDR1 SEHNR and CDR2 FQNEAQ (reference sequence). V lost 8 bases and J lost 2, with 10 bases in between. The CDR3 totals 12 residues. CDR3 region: CASGDGAYEQYF. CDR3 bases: TGTGCCAGCGGCGACGGGGCCTACGAGCAGTACTTC.